This is a list of T cell receptor beta chains from one sample in a study of T cell repertoires in cytomegalovirus infection. These receptors have no identified antigens. A single record per CDR3 protein comes from TCRdb applying MiXCR to the reads. Of some 900,000 distinct CDR3 sequences listed, around a third are singletons. Sequences were derived from cultured CD8+ T cells from PBMCs, sampled from culture after CMV antigen stimulation. These receptors were taken from a human donor in good health (CMV status not recorded). Some clones in this sample may be carry-over from other donors' samples. CDR3s include the opening cysteine and the closing phenylalanine or tryptophan. The D gene is left open where the match is weak. Clone size is not always given. Where it is, it says once, few, many or a class for expanded clones.

clone_size | d_call | j_call | v_call | cdr3_aa | cdr3_nt
many | TRBD2 | TRBJ2-1 | TRBV7-2 | CASSLIPSGGENEQFF | TGTGCCAGCAGCTTAATACCTAGCGGGGGGGAGAATGAGCAGTTCTTC
NA | TRBD1 | TRBJ2-7 | TRBV27 | CASSQRDRGTYEQYF | TGTGCCAGCAGCCAACGGGACAGGGGAACCTACGAGCAGTACTTC
NA | NA | TRBJ1-2 | TRBV5-5 | CASSLWEKNYGYTF | TGTGCCAGCAGCTTGTGGGAAAAGAACTATGGCTACACCTTC
NA | TRBD1 | TRBJ2-6 | TRBV27 | CASRRGGPGANVLTF | TGTGCCAGCAGACGAGGGGGCCCCGGGGCCAACGTCCTGACTTTC
NA | NA | TRBJ2-1 | TRBV19 | CASSIYVSSYNEQFF | TGTGCCAGTAGTATATATGTTAGCTCCTACAATGAGCAGTTCTTC
few | NA | TRBJ2-1 | TRBV2 | CASSEEWTGGKNEQFF | TGTGCCAGCAGTGAAGAATGGACAGGAGGGAAGAATGAGCAGTTCTTC
NA | TRBD1 | TRBJ2-7 | TRBV11-2 | CASSYRDRATSEQYF | TGTGCCAGCAGCTACCGGGACAGGGCAACATCCGAGCAGTACTTC
NA | TRBD2 | TRBJ2-5 | TRBV19 | CASSIRPGLSGGLGETQYF | TGTGCCAGTAGTATACGGCCTGGGCTTAGCGGGGGGCTGGGGGAGACCCAGTACTTC
NA | NA | TRBJ2-3 | TRBV19 | CASSASISATDTQYF | TGTGCCAGTAGCGCTTCAATTTCGGCTACAGATACGCAGTATTTT
NA | TRBD1 | TRBJ2-5 | TRBV13 | CASSLAQGNSETQYF | TGTGCCAGCAGCTTAGCACAGGGGAACTCAGAGACCCAGTACTTC
NA | NA | TRBJ2-5 | TRBV7-8 | CASSTTRQESQYF | TGTGCCAGCAGCACGACTAGACAAGAGAGCCAGTACTTC
NA | NA | TRBJ1-2 | TRBV27 | CASSYGFSYGYTF | TGTGCCAGCAGTTATGGGTTCAGCTATGGCTACACCTTC
few | NA | TRBJ1-1 | TRBV4-1 | CASSPRTKGLGTEAFF | TGCGCCAGCAGCCCAAGAACTAAGGGGTTGGGCACTGAAGCTTTCTTT
NA | TRBD1 | TRBJ1-5 | TRBV27 | CASRSRQGSQPQHF | TGTGCCAGCCGATCCCGACAGGGAAGTCAGCCCCAGCATTTT
NA | NA | TRBJ2-2 | TRBV27 | CASSHRRAGELFF | NA
NA | NA | TRBJ2-2 | TRBV7-9 | CASTLGSGELFF | TGTGCCAGCACCCTGGGGAGCGGGGAGCTGTTTTTT
NA | NA | TRBJ2-1 | TRBV4-2 | CASSPAVPDEQFF | TGTGCCAGCAGCCCAGCGGTACCCGATGAGCAGTTCTTC
NA | TRBD1 | TRBJ1-5 | TRBV7-9 | CASSGLQGAVGQPQHF | TGTGCCAGCAGTGGCCTTCAGGGGGCGGTAGGGCAGCCCCAGCATTTT
few | NA | TRBJ1-1 | TRBV6-5 | CASYSTEAFF | TGTGCCAGCTATTCCACTGAAGCTTTCTTT
NA | NA | TRBJ1-2 | TRBV6-2/TRBV6-3 | CASSLGGLSGYTF | TGTGCCAGCAGTTTAGGGGGTCTTTCTGGCTACACCTTC
once | TRBD2 | TRBJ2-1 | TRBV24-1 | CAAGLADGEQFF | TGTGCCGCAGGACTAGCGGACGGTGAGCAGTTCTTC
once | NA | TRBJ1-2 | TRBV20-1 | CSARDHTDNYGYTF | TGCAGTGCTAGAGATCACACTGATAACTATGGCTACACCTTC
NA | NA | TRBJ2-1 | TRBV12-3/TRBV12-4 | CASGGAYNEQFF | TGTGCCAGCGGTGGGGCTTACAATGAGCAGTTCTTC
few | TRBD2 | TRBJ2-1 | TRBV9 | CASRGGKDEQFF | TGTGCCAGCAGGGGAGGGAAGGATGAGCAGTTCTTC
once | TRBD2 | TRBJ2-3 | TRBV6-2/TRBV6-3 | CASDFGGGANTQYF | TGCGCCAGCGATTTCGGCGGGGGGGCGAATACGCAGTATTTT
NA | TRBD1 | TRBJ1-2 | TRBV2 | CASPGPGQVDYGYTF | TGTGCCAGCCCCGGACCGGGACAGGTGGACTATGGCTACACCTTC
few | TRBD1 | TRBJ1-2 | TRBV10-3 | CAIRTGASNYGYTF | TGTGCCATCAGGACAGGGGCAAGTAACTATGGCTACACCTTC
NA | TRBD1 | TRBJ2-7 | TRBV12-3/TRBV12-4 | CAIGRGSGGYEQYF | TGTGCCATAGGTAGGGGTTCAGGGGGCTACGAGCAGTACTTC
few | NA | TRBJ2-3 | TRBV7-9 | CASSRGSSADTQYF | TGTGCCAGCAGCCGAGGGTCCTCGGCAGATACGCAGTATTTT
many | TRBD2 | TRBJ2-1 | TRBV7-7 | CASSISGGGNEQFF | TGTGCTAGCAGCATTAGCGGGGGGGGAAATGAGCAGTTCTTC
few | NA | TRBJ2-2 | TRBV7-9 | CASSPSPRGQGTGELFF | TGTGCCAGCAGCCCAAGCCCTCGGGGGCAGGGAACCGGGGAGCTGTTTTTT
NA | NA | TRBJ2-2 | TRBV4-1 | CASSQDPHSTGELFF | TGCGCCAGCAGCCAAGACCCCCACAGTACCGGGGAGCTGTTTTTT
few | NA | TRBJ1-6 | TRBV20-1 | CSARDQFGTYNSPLHF | TGCAGTGCTAGAGATCAATTTGGAACCTATAATTCACCCCTCCACTTT
NA | TRBD1 | TRBJ2-1 | TRBV6-1 | CASSEFGTGREQFF | TGTGCCAGCAGTGAATTTGGGACAGGGCGTGAGCAGTTCTTC
NA | NA | TRBJ2-1 | TRBV7-9 | CASSLRQGYNEQFF | TGTGCCAGCAGCTTACGGCAGGGATACAATGAGCAGTTCTTC
NA | TRBD1 | TRBJ1-1 | TRBV6-1 | CASSDPGQGLTEAFF | TGTGCCAGCAGTGACCCGGGACAGGGGCTCACTGAAGCTTTCTTT